This T cell receptor beta chain was identified in a study of Graves' ophthalmopathy and Graves' hyperthyroidism. RNA transcripts yielded amplified TCR beta CDR3 regions. HTBI primers were employed in first-round RT-PCR, then a second-round multiplex PCR followed. Each CDR3 protein gets one entry after TCRdb re-called the multiplex PCR reads with MiXCR. The sample consists of 170,000 or so distinct CDR3 sequences, around 39% of them appearing once. Trimming left V 1 base short and J 1 base short, with 13 bases between. Per the germline V gene, CDR1 is KGHSH and CDR2 is LQKENI. The CDR3 contains 17 residues. Whole-study findings and limits: Most thyroid-expanded clonotypes exceeding 0.001 frequency were also found in blood.

This clonotype showed up many times. Its antigen remains unknown. No donor had other autoimmune disease, uncontrolled infection, pregnancy or lactation. This sequence was found in a man aged 30-40 years with Graves' ophthalmopathy. The sample consisted of peripheral blood. This chain links TRBV18 with TRBJ2-2, with D perhaps TRBD2 (6 bases). Here the CDR3 DNA reads TGTGCCAGCTCACCACTAGCGGCGGGTATGAACACCGGGGAGCTGTTTTTT. Translated, it gives CASSPLAAGMNTGELFF.